Sequencing of this T cell receptor beta chain was carried out in a study of blood T cell repertoires in COVID-19. The protocol was immunoSEQ multiplex PCR, while the TCRdb copy is restricted to in-frame clones and leaves out a portion. Of more than 300,000 clones in the sample, around nine tenths were seen once. The sample was PBMCs or T cells enriched from blood (not recorded which). The clonotype comes from a woman younger than 30 who had recovered from COVID-19.

CDR3 in amino acids: CASSGLGGYEQYF. The CDR3 nucleotides read TGTGCCAGCAGCGGGCTCGGTGGCTACGAGCAGTACTTC. This chain links TRBV7-9 with TRBJ2-7; D is unresolved. From germline, CDR1 is SEHNR and CDR2 FQNEAQ (reference sequence). V lost 5 bases and J lost 3, with 11 bases in between. The CDR3 has 13 amino acids.